This passage covers 17 T cell receptor beta chains from one sample sequenced in a study of blood T cell repertoires in COVID-19. TCRdb keeps only in-frame clones here, not all; method: immunoSEQ multiplex PCR. The sample lists about 270,000 clones, approximately 89% occurring once. Sequencing used PBMCs or T cells enriched from blood (not recorded which). Every receptor here comes from a middle-aged man who had been exposed to COVID-19.

This clone showed up just once. The rearrangement joins TRBV6-5 to TRBJ2-3; D ambiguous. The CDR3 covers 14 residues. In germline, CDR1 is MNHEY, CDR2 SVGAGI. V lost 2 bases to trimming and J lost 5 bases, with 11 bases between them. CDR3 residues: CASSYAAIGDTQYF. The CDR3 DNA reads TGTGCCAGCAGTTACGCTGCCATCGGAGATACGCAGTATTTT.

The chain uses TRBV12-3 or TRBV12-4 and TRBJ2-3; no clear D gene. The CDR3 has 12 amino acids. V lost 6 bases to trimming and J lost 0 bases, with 4 bases between them. CDR3 coding DNA: TGTGCCAGCAGACTTAGCACAGATACGCAGTATTTT. Protein sequence: CASRLSTDTQYF.

The V gene is TRBV27, the J gene TRBJ2-5; D possibly corresponds to TRBD1 (6 bases). The CDR3 has 13 residues. The V gene lost 5 bases and the J gene lost 6 bases, with 13 bases spanning the gap. Looked up from germline, CDR1 is MNHEY and CDR2 is SMNVEV (reference sequence). CDR3 region: CASSRVGAKTQYF. In DNA, the CDR3 is TGTGCCAGCAGTAGAGTGGGGGCGAAGACCCAGTACTTC.

The chain recombines TRBV30 with TRBJ1-1, with D perhaps TRBD1 (5 bases). The CDR3 sequence is 14 residues long. V dropped 0 bases and J dropped 6 bases, with 14 bases sitting between them. The V gene's germline CDR1 is GTSNPN and CDR2 SVGIG (reference sequence). The chain's CDR3 is CAWSVAGVRAEAFF. The DNA for the CDR3 is TGTGCCTGGAGTGTAGCGGGGGTCAGGGCTGAAGCTTTCTTT.

The chain has TRBV2 and TRBJ1-1, with D possibly being TRBD1 (5 bases). From germline, CDR1 is SNHLY and CDR2 FYNNEI. The V end lost 7 bases, the J end lost 0 bases, and 12 bases lay between the germline ends. The CDR3 runs to 14 residues. CDR3 sequence: CASTKGDLNTEAFF. In DNA form, the CDR3 reads TGTGCCAGCACCAAAGGGGACTTGAACACTGAAGCTTTCTTT.

This chain joins TRBV18 and TRBJ1-1; 7 nucleotides align to TRBD1. Germline V lookup: CDR1 KGHSH, CDR2 LQKENI. The CDR3 covers 13 residues. The V segment lost 6 bases and the J segment 4 bases; nucleotides outside the gene matches: 5. The CDR3 spells CASSQQGPTEAFF. CDR3 DNA sequence: TGTGCCAGCTCCCAACAGGGGCCCACTGAAGCTTTCTTT. The entire variable domain, with the rest obtained from reference TRBV18 and TRBJ1-1, is as follows: NAGVMQNPRHLVRRRGQEARLRCSPMKGHSHVYWYRQLPEEGLKFMVYLQKENIIDESGMPKERFSAEFPKEGPSILRIQQVVRGDSAAYFCASSQQGPTEAFFGQGTRLTVV.

The chain joins TRBV12-3 or TRBV12-4 to TRBJ1-4; TRBD1 might be the D (5 bases). The CDR3 consists of 12 residues. V shed 3 bases and J shed 8 bases, with 7 bases lying between them. CDR3 residues: CASSFGGEKLFF. CDR3 sequence (DNA): TGTGCCAGCAGTTTCGGGGGGGAAAAACTGTTTTTT.

The chain carries TRBV24-1 and TRBJ1-4; D is unclear. Germline V gene sequence: CDR1 KGHDR, CDR2 SFDVKD. The V end lost 3 bases, the J end lost 0 bases, and 13 bases lay between the germline ends. CDR3 length equals 17 residues. The CDR3: CATSDPRTSTTNEKLFF. CDR3 coding DNA: TGTGCCACCAGTGATCCTCGTACAAGTACAACTAATGAAAAACTGTTTTTT.

This clone has just one count. V is TRBV9 and J is TRBJ2-1, with 8 bases aligning to TRBD2. Germline CDR1 is SGDLS and CDR2 is YYNGEE. The trim removed 0 bases at V and 7 bases at J, leaving 6 bases unmatched. This CDR3 region has 15 residues. The CDR3 reads CASSVGSGSRNEQFF. As DNA, the CDR3 is TGTGCCAGCAGCGTAGGGAGCGGGAGTAGGAATGAGCAGTTCTTC.

A single count supports this clone. The rearrangement joins TRBV10-3 to TRBJ2-5; D might be TRBD2 (6 bases). Germline V gene sequence: CDR1 ENHRY, CDR2 SYGVKD. V was cut by 6 bases and J by 3 bases, with 14 bases left in between. The CDR3 is made up of 14 amino acids. CDR3 DNA: TGTGCCATCAGGACCCAGGAGGGAGAAGAGACCCAGTACTTC. This gives the protein CAIRTQEGEETQYF.

The gene calls are TRBV28 and TRBJ1-2, with D hard to call. CDR1 and CDR2 (germline): MDHEN, SYDVKM. Between the trimmed V and J ends, which lost 4 bases and 4 bases, there was a span of 10 bases. The CDR3 sequence is 13 residues long. Here the CDR3 reads CASSSGLIYGYTF. Here the CDR3 DNA reads TGTGCCAGCAGTTCCGGACTGATCTATGGCTACACCTTC.

The V gene is TRBV4-2, the J gene TRBJ2-7, with 9 positions matching TRBD2. V lost 0 bases to trimming and J lost 3 bases; unmatched junction nucleotides: 12. The CDR3 sequence is 18 residues long. Germline CDR1 LGHNA, CDR2 YNFKEQ. CDR3 nucleotide sequence: TGTGCCAGCAGCCAAGATATCTCGGCTGTAGCGGGAGTCTACGAGCAGTACTTC. This codes for CASSQDISAVAGVYEQYF.

The chain carries TRBV11-2 and TRBJ2-5, with a weak D call TRBD2 (7 bases). The CDR3 sequence is 19 residues long. V was pared by 5 bases and J by 1 base, with 26 bases between. Germline V gene data show CDR1 as SGHAT and CDR2 as FQNNGV. The CDR3 DNA reads TGTGCCAGCAGCCTCCTCGTGGGGGGGCTTCGGGGGATCCAAGAGACCCAGTACTTC. The encoded protein is CASSLLVGGLRGIQETQYF.

Remarks on this clone: In the same sample, other DNA sequences code for this CDR3. The V gene is TRBV29-1, the J gene TRBJ2-7, with a tentative D call TRBD1 (6 bases). Between the trimmed V and J ends, which lost 4 bases and 3 bases, there was a span of 10 bases. Germline loops: CDR1 SQVTM, CDR2 ANQGSEA. This CDR3 is 12 amino acids long. In DNA form, the CDR3 reads TGCAGCGTTGGGACAGCAGGCTACGAGCAGTACTTC. Translation gives CSVGTAGYEQYF.

The V and J genes are TRBV30 and TRBJ2-2; TRBD2 aligns across 7 bases. The CDR3 is made up of 12 amino acids. Germline-derived CDR1 and CDR2 are GTSNPN and SVGIG (reference sequence). The ends lost 7 bases at V and 6 bases at J; junction bases unmatched: 5. CDR3 nucleotides: TGTGCCTCCGGGGAGGGCCCCGGGGAGCTGTTTTTT. Residues: CASGEGPGELFF. Full variable domain (rest looked up from reference TRBV30 and TRBJ2-2): SQTIHQWPATLVQPVGSPLSLECTVEGTSNPNLYWYRQAAGRGLQLLFYSVGIGQISSEVPQNLSASRPQDRQFILSSKKLLLSDSGFYLCASGEGPGELFFGEGSRLTVL.

V usage is TRBV5-1 and J usage is TRBJ2-5; TRBD2 is a possible D gene (5 bases). The CDR3 spans 14 residues. Germline CDR1 SGHRS, CDR2 YFSETQ. Trimming took off 1 base at V and 5 bases at J, with 12 bases between the two ends. The CDR3 here is CASSLTGFSETQYF. As DNA, the CDR3 is TGCGCCAGCAGCTTGACGGGATTCTCTGAGACCCAGTACTTC.

This clone was detected only a few times. The CDR3 loop reads CASSLLPPTDSYNSPLHF. CDR3 nucleotides: TGTGCCAGCAGCCTACTACCTCCGACAGACTCCTATAATTCACCCCTCCACTTT. The chain has TRBV11-2 and TRBJ1-6, with TRBD1 as a possible D gene (5 bases). The CDR3 runs 18 residues. Germline values: CDR1 SGHAT, CDR2 FQNNGV. The germline V and J ends were trimmed by 5 bases and 0 bases, with 17 bases remaining between them.